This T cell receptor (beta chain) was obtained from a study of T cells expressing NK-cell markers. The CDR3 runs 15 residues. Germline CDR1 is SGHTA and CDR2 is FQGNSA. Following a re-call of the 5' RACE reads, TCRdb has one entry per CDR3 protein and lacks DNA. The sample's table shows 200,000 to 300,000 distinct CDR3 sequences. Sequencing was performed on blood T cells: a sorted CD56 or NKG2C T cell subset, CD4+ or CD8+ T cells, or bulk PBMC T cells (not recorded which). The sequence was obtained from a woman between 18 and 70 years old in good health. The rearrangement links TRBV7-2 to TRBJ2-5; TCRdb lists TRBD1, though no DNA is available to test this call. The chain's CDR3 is CASSLRLQGRETQYF.